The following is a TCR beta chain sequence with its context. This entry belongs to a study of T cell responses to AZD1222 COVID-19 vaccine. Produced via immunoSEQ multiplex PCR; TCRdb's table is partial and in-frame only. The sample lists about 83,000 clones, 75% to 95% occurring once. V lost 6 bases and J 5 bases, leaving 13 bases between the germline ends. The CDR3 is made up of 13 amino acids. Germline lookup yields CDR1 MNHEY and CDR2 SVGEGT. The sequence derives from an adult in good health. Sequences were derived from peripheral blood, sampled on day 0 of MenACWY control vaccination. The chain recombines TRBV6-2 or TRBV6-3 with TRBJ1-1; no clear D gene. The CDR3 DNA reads TGTGCCAGCAGCCGTCTACGGGTGACTGAAGCTTTCTTT. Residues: CASSRLRVTEAFF.